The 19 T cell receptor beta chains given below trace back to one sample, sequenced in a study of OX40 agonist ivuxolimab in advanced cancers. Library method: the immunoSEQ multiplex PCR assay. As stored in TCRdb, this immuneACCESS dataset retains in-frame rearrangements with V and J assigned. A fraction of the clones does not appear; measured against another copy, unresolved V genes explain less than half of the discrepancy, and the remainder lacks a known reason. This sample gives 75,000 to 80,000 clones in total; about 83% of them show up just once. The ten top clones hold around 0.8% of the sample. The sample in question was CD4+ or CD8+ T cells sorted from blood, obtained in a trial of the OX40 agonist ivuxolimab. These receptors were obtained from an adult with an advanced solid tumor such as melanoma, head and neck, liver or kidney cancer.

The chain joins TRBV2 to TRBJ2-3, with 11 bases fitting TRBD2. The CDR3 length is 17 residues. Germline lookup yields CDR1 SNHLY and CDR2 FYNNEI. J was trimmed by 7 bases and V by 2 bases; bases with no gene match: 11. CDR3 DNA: TGTGCCAGCAGTGAATACCTAGCGGGGGGATTACGAAATACGCAGTATTTT. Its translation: CASSEYLAGGLRNTQYF.

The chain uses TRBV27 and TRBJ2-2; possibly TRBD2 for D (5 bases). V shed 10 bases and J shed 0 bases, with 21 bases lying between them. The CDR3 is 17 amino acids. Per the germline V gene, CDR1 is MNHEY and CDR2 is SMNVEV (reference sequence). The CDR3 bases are TGTGCCACCCGACCCGAGGGCGGAAGTGCGAACACCGGGGAGCTGTTTTTT. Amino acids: CATRPEGGSANTGELFF.

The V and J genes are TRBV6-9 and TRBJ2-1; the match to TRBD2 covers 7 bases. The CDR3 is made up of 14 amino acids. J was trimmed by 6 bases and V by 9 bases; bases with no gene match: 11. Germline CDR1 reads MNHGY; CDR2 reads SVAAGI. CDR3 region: CARWGDYPVNEQFF. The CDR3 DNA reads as TGTGCCAGATGGGGGGACTACCCCGTCAATGAGCAGTTCTTC.

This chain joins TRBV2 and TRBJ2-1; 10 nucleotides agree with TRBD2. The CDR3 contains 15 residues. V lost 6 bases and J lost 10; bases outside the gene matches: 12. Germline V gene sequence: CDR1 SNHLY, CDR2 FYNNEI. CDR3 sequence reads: CASSPPSGGKGEQFF. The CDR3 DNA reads TGTGCCAGCAGCCCACCTAGCGGGGGTAAGGGGGAGCAGTTCTTC.

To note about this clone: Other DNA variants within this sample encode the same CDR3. The CDR3 here is CASSFPNYGYTF. CDR3 nucleotide sequence: TGTGCCAGCAGCTTTCCGAACTATGGCTACACCTTC. The gene calls are TRBV7-2 and TRBJ1-2; no clear D gene. V was pared by 3 bases and J by 2 bases, with 4 bases between. The CDR3 has 12 residues. The germline V gene encodes CDR1 SGHTA and CDR2 FQGNSA.

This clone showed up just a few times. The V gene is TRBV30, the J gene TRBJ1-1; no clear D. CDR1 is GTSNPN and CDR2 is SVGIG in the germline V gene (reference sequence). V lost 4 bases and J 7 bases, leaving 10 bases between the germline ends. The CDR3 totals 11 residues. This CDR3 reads CAWNDGNEAFF. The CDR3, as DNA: TGTGCCTGGAACGACGGGAATGAAGCTTTCTTT.

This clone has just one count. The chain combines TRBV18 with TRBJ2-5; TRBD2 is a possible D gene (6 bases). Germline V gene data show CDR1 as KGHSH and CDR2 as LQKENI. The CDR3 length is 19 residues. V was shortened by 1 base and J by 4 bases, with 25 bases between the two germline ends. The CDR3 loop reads CASSPLRRARRAPGETQYF. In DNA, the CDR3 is TGTGCCAGCTCACCACTGAGGAGGGCGCGGCGGGCTCCGGGAGAGACCCAGTACTTC.

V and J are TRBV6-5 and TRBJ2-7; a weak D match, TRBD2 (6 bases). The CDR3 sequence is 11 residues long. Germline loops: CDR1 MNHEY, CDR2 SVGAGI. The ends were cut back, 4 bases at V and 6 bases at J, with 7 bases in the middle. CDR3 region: CASSWGLEQYF. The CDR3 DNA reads TGTGCCAGCAGTTGGGGACTCGAGCAGTACTTC.

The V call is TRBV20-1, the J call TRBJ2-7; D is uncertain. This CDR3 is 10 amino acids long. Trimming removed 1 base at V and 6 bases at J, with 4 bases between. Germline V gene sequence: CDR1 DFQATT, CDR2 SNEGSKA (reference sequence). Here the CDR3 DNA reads TGCAGTGCTAGAGTCGCCGAGCAGTACTTC. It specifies CSARVAEQYF.

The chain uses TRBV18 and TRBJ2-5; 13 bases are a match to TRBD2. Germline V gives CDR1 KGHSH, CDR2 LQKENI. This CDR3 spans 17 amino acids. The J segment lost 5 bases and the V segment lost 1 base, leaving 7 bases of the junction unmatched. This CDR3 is CASSPRLAGGLGETQYF. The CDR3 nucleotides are TGTGCCAGCTCACCACGACTAGCGGGAGGCCTGGGGGAGACCCAGTACTTC.

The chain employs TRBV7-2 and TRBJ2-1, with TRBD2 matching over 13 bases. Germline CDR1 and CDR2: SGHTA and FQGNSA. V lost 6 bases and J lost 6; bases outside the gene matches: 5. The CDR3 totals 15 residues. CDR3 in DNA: TGTGCCAGCAGTCTCGGGACTAGCGGGATCAATGAGCAGTTCTTC. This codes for CASSLGTSGINEQFF.

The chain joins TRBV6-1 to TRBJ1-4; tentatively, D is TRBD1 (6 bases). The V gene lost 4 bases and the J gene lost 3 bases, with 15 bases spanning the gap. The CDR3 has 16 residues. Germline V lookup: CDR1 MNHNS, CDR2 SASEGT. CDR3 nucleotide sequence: TGTGCCAGCAGTGGTGGAGGGGGACCGCCTAATGAAAAACTGTTTTTT. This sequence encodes CASSGGGGPPNEKLFF.

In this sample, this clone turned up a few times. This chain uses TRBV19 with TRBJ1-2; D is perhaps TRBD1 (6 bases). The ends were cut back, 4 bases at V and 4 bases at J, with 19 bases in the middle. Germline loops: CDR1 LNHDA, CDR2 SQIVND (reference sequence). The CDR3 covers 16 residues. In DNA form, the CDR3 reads TGTGCCAGTAGTACCTCTCCCGGGGGCGTTAGCTATGGCTACACCTTC. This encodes CASSTSPGGVSYGYTF.

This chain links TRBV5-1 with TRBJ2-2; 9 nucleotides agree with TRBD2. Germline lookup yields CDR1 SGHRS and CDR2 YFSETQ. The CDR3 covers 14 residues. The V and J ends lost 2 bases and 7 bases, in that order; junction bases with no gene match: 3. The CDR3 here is CASSFIAGDGELFF. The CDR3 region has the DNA TGCGCCAGCAGCTTCATAGCGGGAGACGGGGAGCTGTTTTTT.

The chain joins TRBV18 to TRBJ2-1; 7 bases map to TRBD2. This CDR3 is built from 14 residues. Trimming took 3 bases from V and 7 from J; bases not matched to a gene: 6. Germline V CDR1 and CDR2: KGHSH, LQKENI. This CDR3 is CASSPGLVENEQFF. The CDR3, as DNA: TGTGCCAGCTCACCCGGACTAGTGGAGAATGAGCAGTTCTTC.

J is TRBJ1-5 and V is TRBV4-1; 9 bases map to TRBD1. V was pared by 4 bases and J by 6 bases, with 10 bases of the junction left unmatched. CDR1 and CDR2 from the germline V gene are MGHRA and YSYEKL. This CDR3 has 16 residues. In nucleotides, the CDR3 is TGCGCCAGCAGCCCGGGACAGGGTGGGGGAGGTCAGCCCCAGCATTTT. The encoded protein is CASSPGQGGGGQPQHF.

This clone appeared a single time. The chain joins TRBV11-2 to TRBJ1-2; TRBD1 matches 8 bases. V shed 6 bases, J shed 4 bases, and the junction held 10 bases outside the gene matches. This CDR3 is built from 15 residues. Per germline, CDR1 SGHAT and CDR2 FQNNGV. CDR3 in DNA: TGTGCCAGCAGTCGTTCGACAGGGGCCGCCTATGGCTACACCTTC. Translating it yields CASSRSTGAAYGYTF.

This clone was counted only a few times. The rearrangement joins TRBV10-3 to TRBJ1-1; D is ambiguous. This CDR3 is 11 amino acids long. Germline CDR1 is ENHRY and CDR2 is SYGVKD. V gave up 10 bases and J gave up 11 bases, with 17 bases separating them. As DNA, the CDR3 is TGTGCCAGCACCGGCGCGTTTGAGGCTTTCTTT. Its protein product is CASTGAFEAFF.

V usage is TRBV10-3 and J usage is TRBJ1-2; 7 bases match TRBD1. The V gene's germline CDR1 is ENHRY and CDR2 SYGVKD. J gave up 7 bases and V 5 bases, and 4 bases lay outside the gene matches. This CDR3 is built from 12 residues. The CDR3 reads CAISQGVGGYTF. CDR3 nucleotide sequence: TGTGCCATCAGTCAGGGGGTAGGTGGCTACACCTTC.